These 18 T cell receptor beta chains originate from one sample sequenced in a study of vaccination and CD4 T cells after COVID-19. Their antigens remain unidentified. The Oncomine TCR Beta short-read assay was applied to DNA of cultured CD4+ T cells. From the PCR reads, TCRdb called clonotypes with MiXCR, one entry per CDR3 protein. The sample holds over 15,000 distinct CDR3 sequences; roughly 51% are singletons and the top ten take approximately 31%. As for treatment: approximately nine-day PBMC culture with coronavirus spike peptide pools or control peptides (ViraFEST assay). Sequencing used cultured CD4+ T cells from blood, obtained after SARS-CoV-2 vaccination. The receptors stem from a human donor with COVID-19.

The chain carries TRBV15 and TRBJ2-5; the D gene is possibly TRBD2 (6 bases). Germline V CDR1 and CDR2: LNHNV, YYDKDF (reference sequence). Deletions cut 3 bases from V and 7 bases from J, with 15 bases between. The CDR3 spans 14 residues. This CDR3 is CATSRRRGPGTQYF. The CDR3 DNA sequence: TGTGCCACCAGCAGGAGGAGGGGACCAGGGACCCAGTACTTC.

This clonotype was found a few times. This rearrangement joins TRBV27 to TRBJ2-5, with 10 bases matching TRBD1. From germline, CDR1 is MNHEY and CDR2 SMNVEV (reference sequence). The J segment lost 2 bases and the V segment lost 0 bases, leaving 12 bases of the junction unmatched. This CDR3 spans 19 amino acids. CDR3 coding DNA: TGTGCCAGCAGTTTATCTCCCCCTTCCGGGACAGGGGATCAAGAGACCCAGTACTTC. It yields the protein CASSLSPPSGTGDQETQYF.

The chain links TRBV2 to TRBJ2-7; TRBD1 aligns across 8 bases. Losses at the gene ends were 7 bases for V and 3 bases for J; bases not matched to a gene: 11. Germline V CDR1 and CDR2: SNHLY, FYNNEI. CDR3 size: 15 residues. The chain's CDR3 is CASIQRRTGIYEQYF. CDR3 coding DNA: TGTGCCAGCATTCAACGGAGGACAGGGATCTACGAGCAGTACTTC.

The chain employs TRBV19 and TRBJ1-1; the match to TRBD1 covers 9 bases. CDR3 length: 14 residues. CDR1 is LNHDA, CDR2 SQIVND, per germline (reference sequence). V lost 5 bases and J lost 1; bases outside the gene matches: 2. CDR3 sequence reads: CASSRTGANTEAFF. In nucleotides, the CDR3 is TGTGCCAGTAGTCGGACAGGGGCGAACACTGAAGCTTTCTTT. Together with reference TRBV19 and TRBJ1-1, the CDR3 gives the full variable domain: DGGITQSPKYLFRKEGQNVTLSCEQNLNHDAMYWYRQDPGQGLRLIYYSQIVNDFQKGDIAEGYSVSREKKESFPLTVTSAQKNPTAFYLCASSRTGANTEAFFGQGTRLTVV.

This clonotype was seen only a few times. The chain carries TRBV10-3 and TRBJ1-5; D gene uncertain. CDR1 ENHRY and CDR2 SYGVKD come from the germline V gene. This CDR3 is 13 amino acids long. V lost 3 bases and J lost 3, with 6 bases in between. CDR3 DNA: TGTGCCATCAGTGAAGGTAACAATCAGCCCCAGCATTTT. Protein: CAISEGNNQPQHF.

J is TRBJ2-3 and V is TRBV20-1; TRBD2 matches 9 bases. V shed 3 bases, J shed 5 bases, and the junction held 6 bases outside the gene matches. Germline CDR1 is DFQATT and CDR2 is SNEGSKA (reference sequence). This CDR3 has 14 amino acids. CDR3 coding DNA: TGCAGTGCTAGCTATGGCGGGGGGGGAGATACGCAGTATTTT. Its protein is CSASYGGGGDTQYF.

The rearrangement uses TRBV28 and TRBJ2-5, with D tentatively TRBD1 (6 bases). This CDR3 is 14 amino acids long. Looked up from germline, CDR1 is MDHEN and CDR2 is SYDVKM. With 2 bases removed from V and 5 bases from J, the gap between germline ends came to 12 bases. The CDR3: CASSLGGREETQYF. The CDR3 DNA sequence: TGTGCCAGCAGTTTAGGGGGCAGAGAGGAGACCCAGTACTTC.

The rearrangement uses TRBV6-1 and TRBJ2-3; no clear D gene. CDR1 is MNHNS, CDR2 SASEGT, per germline. CDR3 length: 15 residues. V was clipped by 6 bases and J by 2 bases, with 15 bases between them. The CDR3 is CASRDPKRSTDTQYF. For the CDR3, the DNA is TGTGCCAGCAGAGACCCAAAGAGGTCCACAGATACGCAGTATTTT.

The chain joins TRBV6-1 to TRBJ2-7, with 9 bases lining up with TRBD1. The CDR3 runs 13 residues. Germline trimming cut 6 bases from V and 1 base from J; bases unmatched to any gene: 1. CDR1 and CDR2 from the germline V gene are MNHNS and SASEGT. DNA of the CDR3: TGTGCCAGCAGGGGGACAGGGTCCTACGAGCAGTACTTC. Residues: CASRGTGSYEQYF.

The rearrangement links TRBV7-2 to TRBJ2-7; 7 nucleotides align to TRBD1. The CDR3 sequence is 16 residues long. Trimming removed 0 bases from V and 0 bases from J; junction bases left unmatched: 5. CDR1 is SGHTA, CDR2 FQGNSA, per germline. The CDR3 sequence: CASSLAGQRLSYEQYF. CDR3 DNA: TGTGCCAGCAGCTTAGCGGGACAGAGACTCTCCTACGAGCAGTACTTC.

The chain joins TRBV19 to TRBJ1-3, with D tentatively TRBD1 (6 bases). Germline V lookup: CDR1 LNHDA, CDR2 SQIVND (reference sequence). This CDR3 contains 14 residues. V was cut by 8 bases and J by 9 bases, with 20 bases left in between. The CDR3 reads CASGSRDIFGTIYF. The DNA for the CDR3 is TGTGCCAGTGGGTCCCGGGACATTTTTGGCACCATATATTTT.

The CDR3 loop is CASKGSHHGYTF. The CDR3, as DNA: TGTGCCAGCAAAGGGTCGCACCATGGCTACACCTTC. This chain joins TRBV6-1 and TRBJ1-2; D gene uncertain. The V end was cut by 7 bases, the J end by 6 bases, with 12 bases between. The CDR3 has 12 amino acids. Germline-derived CDR1 and CDR2 are MNHNS and SASEGT.

The genes are TRBV7-2 and TRBJ1-5; 8 nucleotides line up with TRBD1. V gave up 5 bases and J gave up 7 bases; unmatched junction bases: 4. Germline CDR1 SGHTA, CDR2 FQGNSA. This CDR3 spans 13 amino acids. CDR3: CASSPAGGQPQHF. The CDR3 DNA reads TGTGCCAGCAGCCCAGCAGGGGGCCAGCCCCAGCATTTT.

The V call is TRBV7-2, the J call TRBJ2-5; 13 bases agree with TRBD2. This CDR3 comprises 17 residues. Germline values: CDR1 SGHTA, CDR2 FQGNSA. Trimming cost V 2 bases and J 2 bases; bases outside gene matches: 5. The CDR3 DNA sequence: TGTGCCAGCAGCTTATTTGGGACTAGCGGGGTGCAAGAGACCCAGTACTTC. Translating gives CASSLFGTSGVQETQYF.

Details on this clonotype: This probably arose from a read error, given a far larger clone one base away. This chain joins TRBV28 and TRBJ2-3; D is perhaps TRBD1 or TRBD2 (5 bases each). Germline V gives CDR1 MDHEN, CDR2 SYDVKM. CDR3 size: 15 residues. V shed 4 bases and J shed 11 bases, with 22 bases lying between them. The CDR3 reads CASSYSTAWWGMQYF. CDR3 bases: TGTGCCAGCAGTTACTCAACCGCTTGGTGGGGGATGCAGTATTTT.

The chain recombines TRBV20-1 with TRBJ1-3; possibly TRBD1 for D (5 bases). CDR3 length: 14 residues. From germline, CDR1 is DFQATT and CDR2 SNEGSKA (reference sequence). Between the trimmed V and J ends, which lost 1 base and 0 bases, there was a span of 7 bases. The CDR3 is CSARGGNSGNTIYF. CDR3 sequence (DNA): TGCAGTGCTAGAGGGGGGAACTCTGGAAACACCATATATTTT.

V and J are TRBV20-1 and TRBJ1-4; 7 bases align to TRBD1. The V and J ends lost 4 bases and 8 bases, in that order; junction bases with no gene match: 7. The CDR3 loop spans 13 amino acids. Germline CDR1 and CDR2: DFQATT and SNEGSKA (reference sequence). The DNA for the CDR3 is TGCAGTGCTAACACAGGGGTTGGGGAAAAACTGTTTTTT. It specifies CSANTGVGEKLFF.

The rearrangement uses TRBV20-1 and TRBJ2-2; 9 bases agree with TRBD1. This CDR3 spans 16 amino acids. V shed 0 bases, J shed 6 bases, and the junction held 8 bases outside the gene matches. Germline V gene data show CDR1 as DFQATT and CDR2 as SNEGSKA (reference sequence). In DNA form, the CDR3 reads TGCAGTGCTAGAGACGCAACAGGGGGCGCGTCCGGGGAGCTGTTTTTT. Translation: CSARDATGGASGELFF.